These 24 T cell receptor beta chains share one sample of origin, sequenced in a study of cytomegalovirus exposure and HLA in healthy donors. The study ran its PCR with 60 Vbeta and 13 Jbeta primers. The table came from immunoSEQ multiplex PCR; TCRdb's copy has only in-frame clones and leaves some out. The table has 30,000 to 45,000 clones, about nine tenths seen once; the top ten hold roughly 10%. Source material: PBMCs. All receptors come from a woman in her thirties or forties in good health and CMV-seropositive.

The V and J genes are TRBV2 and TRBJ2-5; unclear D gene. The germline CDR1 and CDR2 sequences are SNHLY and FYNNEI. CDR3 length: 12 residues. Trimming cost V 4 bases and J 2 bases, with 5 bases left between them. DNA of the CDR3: TGTGCCAGCAGTGCCTTACAAGAGACCCAGTACTTC. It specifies CASSALQETQYF. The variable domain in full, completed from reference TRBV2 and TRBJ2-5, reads EPEVTQTPSHQVTQMGQEVILRCVPISNHLYFYWYRQILGQKVEFLVSFYNNEISEKSEIFDDQFSVERPDGSNFTLKIRSTKLEDSAMYFCASSALQETQYFGPGTRLLVL.

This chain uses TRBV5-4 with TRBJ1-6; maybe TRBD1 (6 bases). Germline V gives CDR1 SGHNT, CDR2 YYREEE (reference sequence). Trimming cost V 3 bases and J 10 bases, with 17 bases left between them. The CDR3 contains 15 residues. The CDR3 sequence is CASSSLAGAGSPLHF. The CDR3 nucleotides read TGTGCCAGCAGCTCGCTGGCGGGGGCAGGCTCACCCCTCCACTTT.

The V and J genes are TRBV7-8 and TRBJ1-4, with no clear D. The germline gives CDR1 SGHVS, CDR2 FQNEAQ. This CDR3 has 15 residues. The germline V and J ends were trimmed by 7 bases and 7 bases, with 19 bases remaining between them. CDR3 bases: TGTGCCAGCACGAGCTTAAAGAATGGAGGTGAAAAACTGTTTTTT. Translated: CASTSLKNGGEKLFF. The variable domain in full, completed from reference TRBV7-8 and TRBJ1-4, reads GAGVSQSPRYKVAKRGQDVALRCDPISGHVSLFWYQQALGQGPEFLTYFQNEAQLDKSGLPSDRFFAERPEGSVSTLKIQRTQQEDSAVYLCASTSLKNGGEKLFFGSGTQLSVL.

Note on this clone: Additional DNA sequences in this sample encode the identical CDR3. In DNA, the CDR3 is TGTGCCAGCAGCTTAGGTCCAGGATCCTACGAGCAGTACTTC. It yields the protein CASSLGPGSYEQYF. The chain links TRBV7-2 to TRBJ2-7; D gene ambiguous. The V and J ends lost 1 base and 1 base respectively, with 8 bases between them. From germline, CDR1 is SGHTA and CDR2 FQGNSA. The CDR3 length is 14 residues.

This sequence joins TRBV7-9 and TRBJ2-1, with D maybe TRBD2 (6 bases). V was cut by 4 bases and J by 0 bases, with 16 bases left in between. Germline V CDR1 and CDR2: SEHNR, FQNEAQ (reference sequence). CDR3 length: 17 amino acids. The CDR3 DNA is TGTGCCAGCAGCTCCCTGAGACTAGGGAGCTCCTACAATGAGCAGTTCTTC. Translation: CASSSLRLGSSYNEQFF.

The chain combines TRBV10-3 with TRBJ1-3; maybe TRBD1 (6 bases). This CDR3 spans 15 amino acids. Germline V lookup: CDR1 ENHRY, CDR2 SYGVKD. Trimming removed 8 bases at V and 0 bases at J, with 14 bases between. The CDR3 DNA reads TGTGCCATCCGACGGGGGGCAGACTCTGGAAACACCATATATTTT. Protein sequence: CAIRRGADSGNTIYF.

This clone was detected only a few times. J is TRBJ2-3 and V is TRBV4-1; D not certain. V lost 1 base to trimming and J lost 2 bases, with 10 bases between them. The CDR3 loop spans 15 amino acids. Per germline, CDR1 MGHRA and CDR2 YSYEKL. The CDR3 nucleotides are TGCGCCAGCAGCCAAGTCTGGCAGAACACAGATACGCAGTATTTT. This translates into CASSQVWQNTDTQYF.

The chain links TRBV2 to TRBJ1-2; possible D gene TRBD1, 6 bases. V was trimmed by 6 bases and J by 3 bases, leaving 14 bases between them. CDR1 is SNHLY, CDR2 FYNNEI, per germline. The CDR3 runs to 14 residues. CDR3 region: CASSVRGEDYGYTF. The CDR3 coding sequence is TGTGCCAGCAGCGTCAGGGGAGAGGACTATGGCTACACCTTC.

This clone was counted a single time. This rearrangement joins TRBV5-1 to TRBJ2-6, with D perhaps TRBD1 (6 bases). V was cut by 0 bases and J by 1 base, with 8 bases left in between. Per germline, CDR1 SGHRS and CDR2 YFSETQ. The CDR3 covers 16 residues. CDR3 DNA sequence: TGCGCCAGCAGCTTGGCCACAGGGTCTGGGGCCAACGTCCTGACTTTC. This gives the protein CASSLATGSGANVLTF.

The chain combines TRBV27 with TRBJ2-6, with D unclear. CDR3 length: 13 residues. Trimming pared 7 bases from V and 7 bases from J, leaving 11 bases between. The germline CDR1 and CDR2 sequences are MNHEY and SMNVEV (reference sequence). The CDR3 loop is CASKYGYANVLTF. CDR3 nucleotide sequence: TGTGCCAGCAAGTACGGGTATGCCAACGTCCTGACTTTC. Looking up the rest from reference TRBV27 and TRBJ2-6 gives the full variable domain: EAQVTQNPRYLITVTGKKLTVTCSQNMNHEYMSWYRQDPGLGLRQIYYSMNVEVTDKGDVPEGYKVSRKEKRNFPLILESPSPNQTSLYFCASKYGYANVLTFGAGSRLTVL.

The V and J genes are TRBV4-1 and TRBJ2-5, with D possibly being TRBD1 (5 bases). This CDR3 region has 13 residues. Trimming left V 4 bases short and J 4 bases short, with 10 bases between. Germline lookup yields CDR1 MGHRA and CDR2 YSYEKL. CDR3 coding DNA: TGCGCCAGCAGCCCCAGGGATGGAGAGACCCAGTACTTC. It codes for CASSPRDGETQYF.

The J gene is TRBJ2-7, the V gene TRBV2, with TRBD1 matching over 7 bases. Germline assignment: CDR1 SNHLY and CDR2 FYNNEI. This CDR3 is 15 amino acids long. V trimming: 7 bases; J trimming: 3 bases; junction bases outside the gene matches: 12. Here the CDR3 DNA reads TGTGCCAGCAACCCGGGCCAAAGGGGGCACTACGAGCAGTACTTC. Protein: CASNPGQRGHYEQYF.

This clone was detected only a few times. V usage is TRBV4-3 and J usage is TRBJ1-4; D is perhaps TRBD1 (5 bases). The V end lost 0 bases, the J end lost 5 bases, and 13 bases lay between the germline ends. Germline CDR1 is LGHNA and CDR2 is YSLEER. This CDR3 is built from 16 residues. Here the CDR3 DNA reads TGCGCCAGCAGCCAAGACGGATCAGGGAAAAATGAAAAACTGTTTTTT. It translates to CASSQDGSGKNEKLFF.

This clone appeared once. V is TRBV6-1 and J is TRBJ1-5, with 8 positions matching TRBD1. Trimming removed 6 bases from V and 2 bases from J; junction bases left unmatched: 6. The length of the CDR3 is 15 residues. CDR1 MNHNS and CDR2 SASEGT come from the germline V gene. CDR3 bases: TGTGCCAGCAGCCAGACAGGGGTTGGCAATCAGCCCCAGCATTTT. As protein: CASSQTGVGNQPQHF.

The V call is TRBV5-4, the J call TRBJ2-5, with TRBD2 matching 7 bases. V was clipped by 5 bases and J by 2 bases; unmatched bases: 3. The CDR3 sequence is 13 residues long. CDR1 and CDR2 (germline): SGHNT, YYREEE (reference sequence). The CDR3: CASSRAGQETQYF. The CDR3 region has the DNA TGTGCCAGCAGTAGAGCGGGGCAAGAGACCCAGTACTTC.

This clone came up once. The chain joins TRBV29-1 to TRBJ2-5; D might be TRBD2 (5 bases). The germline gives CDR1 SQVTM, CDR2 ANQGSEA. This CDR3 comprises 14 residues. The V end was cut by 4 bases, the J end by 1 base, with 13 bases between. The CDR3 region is CSVGGRTPQETQYF. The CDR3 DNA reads TGCAGCGTTGGAGGGAGAACCCCCCAAGAGACCCAGTACTTC.

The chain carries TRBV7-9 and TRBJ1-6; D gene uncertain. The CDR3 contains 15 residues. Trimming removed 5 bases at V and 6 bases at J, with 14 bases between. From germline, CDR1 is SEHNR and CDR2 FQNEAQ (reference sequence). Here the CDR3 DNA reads TGTGCCAGCAGCCTTGGAGAACGGGGTAATTCACCCCTCCACTTT. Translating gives CASSLGERGNSPLHF.

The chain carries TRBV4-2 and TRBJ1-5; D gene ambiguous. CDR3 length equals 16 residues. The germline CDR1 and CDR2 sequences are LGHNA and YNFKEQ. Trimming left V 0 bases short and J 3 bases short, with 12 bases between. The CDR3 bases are TGTGCCAGCAGCCAAGATCCCCGCCAGTTCAATCAGCCCCAGCATTTT. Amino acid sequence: CASSQDPRQFNQPQHF.

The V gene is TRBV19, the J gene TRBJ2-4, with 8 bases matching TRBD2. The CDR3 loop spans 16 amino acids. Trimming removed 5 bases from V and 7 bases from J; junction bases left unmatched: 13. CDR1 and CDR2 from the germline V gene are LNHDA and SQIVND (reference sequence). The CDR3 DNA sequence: TGTGCCAGTAGTGCCTTCAGCGGGGGCCAGGGGAACATTCAGTACTTC. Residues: CASSAFSGGQGNIQYF.

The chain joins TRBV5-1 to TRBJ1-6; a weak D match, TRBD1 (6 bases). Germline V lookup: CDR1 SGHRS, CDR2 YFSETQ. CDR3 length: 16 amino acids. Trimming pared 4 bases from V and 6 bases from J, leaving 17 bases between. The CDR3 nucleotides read TGCGCCAGCAGCGCCGCTAACGGACAGACTAATTCACCCCTCCACTTT. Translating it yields CASSAANGQTNSPLHF.

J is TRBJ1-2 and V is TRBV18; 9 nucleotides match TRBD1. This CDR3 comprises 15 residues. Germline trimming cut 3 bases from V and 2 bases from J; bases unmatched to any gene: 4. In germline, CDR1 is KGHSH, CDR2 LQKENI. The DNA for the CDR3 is TGTGCCAGCTCACCGCGGGGGACAGGGAACTATGGCTACACCTTC. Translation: CASSPRGTGNYGYTF.

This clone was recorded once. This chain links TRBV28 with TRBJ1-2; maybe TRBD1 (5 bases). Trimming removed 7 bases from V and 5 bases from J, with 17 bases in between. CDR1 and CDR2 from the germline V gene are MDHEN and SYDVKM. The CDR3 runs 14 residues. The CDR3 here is CASTVSGALYGYTF. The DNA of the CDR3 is TGTGCCAGCACGGTTAGTGGGGCGTTATATGGCTACACCTTC.

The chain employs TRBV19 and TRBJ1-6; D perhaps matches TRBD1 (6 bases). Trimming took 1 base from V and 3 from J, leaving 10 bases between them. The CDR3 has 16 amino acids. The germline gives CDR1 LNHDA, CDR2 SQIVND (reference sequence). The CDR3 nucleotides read TGTGCCAGTAGTATAGGGACAGTCGACTATAATTCACCCCTCCACTTT. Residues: CASSIGTVDYNSPLHF.

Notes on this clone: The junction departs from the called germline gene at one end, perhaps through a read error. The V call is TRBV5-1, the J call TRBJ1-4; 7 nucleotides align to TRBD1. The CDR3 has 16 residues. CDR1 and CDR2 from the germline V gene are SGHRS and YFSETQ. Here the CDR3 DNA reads TGCGCCAGCAGCACCCGAACAGGGGCCCATACCGGAAAAACTGTTTTT. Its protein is CASSTRTGAHTGKTVF. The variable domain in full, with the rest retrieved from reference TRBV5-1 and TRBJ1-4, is KAGVTQTPRYLIKTRGQQVTLSCSPISGHRSVSWYQQTPGQGLQFLFEYFSETQRNKGNFPGRFSGRQFSNSRSEMNVSTLELGDSALYLCASSTRTGAHTGKTVFGSGTQLSVL.